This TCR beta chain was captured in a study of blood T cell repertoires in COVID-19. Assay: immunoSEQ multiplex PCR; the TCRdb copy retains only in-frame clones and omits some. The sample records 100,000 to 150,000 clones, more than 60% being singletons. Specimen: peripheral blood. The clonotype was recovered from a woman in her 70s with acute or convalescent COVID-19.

This CDR3 reads CASSPRTGGGYGYTF. Here the CDR3 DNA reads TGTGCCAGCAGCCCTCGGACAGGGGGTGGCTATGGCTACACCTTC. This sequence joins TRBV9 and TRBJ1-2, with 10 bases lining up with TRBD1. Unmatched junction bases numbered 7, after V lost 4 bases and J lost 4 bases. Per the germline V gene, CDR1 is SGDLS and CDR2 is YYNGEE. The CDR3 spans 15 residues.